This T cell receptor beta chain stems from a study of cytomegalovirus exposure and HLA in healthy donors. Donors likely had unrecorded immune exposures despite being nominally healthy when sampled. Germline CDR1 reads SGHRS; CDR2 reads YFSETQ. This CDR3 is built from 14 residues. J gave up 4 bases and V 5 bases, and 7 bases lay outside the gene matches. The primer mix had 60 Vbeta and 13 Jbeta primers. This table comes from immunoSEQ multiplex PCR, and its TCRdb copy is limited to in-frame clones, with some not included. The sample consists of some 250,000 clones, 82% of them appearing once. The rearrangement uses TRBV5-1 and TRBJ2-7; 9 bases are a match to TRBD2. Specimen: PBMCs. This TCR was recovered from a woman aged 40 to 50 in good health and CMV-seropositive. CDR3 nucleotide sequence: TGCGCCAGCAGTGGTAGCGGGAGAGCTTACGAGCAGTACTTC. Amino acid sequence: CASSGSGRAYEQYF.